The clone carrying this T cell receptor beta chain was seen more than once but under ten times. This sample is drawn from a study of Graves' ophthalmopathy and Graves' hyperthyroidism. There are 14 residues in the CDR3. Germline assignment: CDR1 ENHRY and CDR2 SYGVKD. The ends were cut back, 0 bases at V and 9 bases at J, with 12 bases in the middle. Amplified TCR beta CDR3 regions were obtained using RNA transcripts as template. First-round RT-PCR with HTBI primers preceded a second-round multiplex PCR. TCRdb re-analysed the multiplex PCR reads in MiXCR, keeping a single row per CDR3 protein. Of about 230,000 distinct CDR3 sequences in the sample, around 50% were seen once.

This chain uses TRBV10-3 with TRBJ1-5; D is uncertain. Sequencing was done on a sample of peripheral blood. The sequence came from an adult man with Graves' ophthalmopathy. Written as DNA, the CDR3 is TGTGCCATCAGTGAGTCCCCGGGCGCCGGGCCCCAGCATTTT. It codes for CAISESPGAGPQHF.